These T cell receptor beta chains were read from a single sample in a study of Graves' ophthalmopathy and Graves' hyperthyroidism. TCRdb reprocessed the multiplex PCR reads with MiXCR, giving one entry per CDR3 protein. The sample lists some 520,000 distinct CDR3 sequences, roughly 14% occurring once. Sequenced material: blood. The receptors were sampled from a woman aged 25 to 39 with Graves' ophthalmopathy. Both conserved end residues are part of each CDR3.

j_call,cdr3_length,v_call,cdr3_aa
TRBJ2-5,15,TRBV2,CASSELAGPQETQYF
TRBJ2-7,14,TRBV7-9,CASLSGQGLYEQYF
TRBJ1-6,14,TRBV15,CATSPRGYNSPLHF
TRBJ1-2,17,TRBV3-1,CASSQDGLDSGNYGYTF
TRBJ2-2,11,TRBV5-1,CATGNTGELFF
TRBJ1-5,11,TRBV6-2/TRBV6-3,CASSQGTPQHF
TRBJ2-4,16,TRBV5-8,CASSSRKLRTKNIKYF
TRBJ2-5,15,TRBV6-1,CASSVQAGGLETQYF
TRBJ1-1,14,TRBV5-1,CASSLSERNTEAFF
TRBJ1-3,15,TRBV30,CAWQGGGSSGNTIYF
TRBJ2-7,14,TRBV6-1,CASGAAGPLIEQYF
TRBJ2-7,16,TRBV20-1,CSASFGGRAVSYEQYF
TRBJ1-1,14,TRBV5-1,CASSKLTQNTEAFF
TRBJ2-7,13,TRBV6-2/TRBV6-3,CASRQGAEVEQYF
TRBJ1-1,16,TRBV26,CVCSFEALRIDTEAFF
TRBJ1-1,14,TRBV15,CATKMGRMNTEAFF
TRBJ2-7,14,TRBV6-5,CASSYSDSSYEQYF
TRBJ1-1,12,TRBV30,CAWTGVFIEAFF
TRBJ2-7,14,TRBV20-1,CSARGPDSSYEQYF
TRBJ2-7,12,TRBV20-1,CSARDPPYEQYF
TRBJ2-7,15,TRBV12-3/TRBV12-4,CASTTGTSLPDEQYF
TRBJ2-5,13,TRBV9,CASSAGSRETQYF
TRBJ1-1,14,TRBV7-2,CASSFRAGYTEAFF
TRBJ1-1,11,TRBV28,CASTPGTEAFF
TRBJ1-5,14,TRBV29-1,CSVEGRGGNQPQHF
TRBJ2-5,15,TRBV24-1,CATSETTSGRETQYF
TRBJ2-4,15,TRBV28,CASSLSGAAKNIKYF
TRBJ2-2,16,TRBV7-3,CASSLSPAGVTGELFF
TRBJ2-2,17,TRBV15,CATSRGGLAGAYGELFF
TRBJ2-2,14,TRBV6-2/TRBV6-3,CASSYLKNTGELFF
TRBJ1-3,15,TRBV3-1,CASSQDISRGNTIYF
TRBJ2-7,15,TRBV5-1,CASSLVPGTGVEQYF
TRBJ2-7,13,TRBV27,CASIGTSGYEQYF
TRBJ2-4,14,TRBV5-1,CASREGLAKNIQYF
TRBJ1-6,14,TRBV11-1,CASSPSTGWSPLHF
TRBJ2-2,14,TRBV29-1,CSVAVDRNTGELFF
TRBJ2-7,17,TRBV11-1,CASSRLAGERTSYEQYF
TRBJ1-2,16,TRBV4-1,CASSQAWTGKDYGYTF
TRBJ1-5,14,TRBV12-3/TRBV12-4,CASSLDLSNQPQHF
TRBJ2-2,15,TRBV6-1,CASSPRGIGNGELFF
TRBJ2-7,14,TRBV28,CASRESGGSYEQYF
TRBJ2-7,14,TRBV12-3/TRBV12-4,CASSTTGKDYEQYF
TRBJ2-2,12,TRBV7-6,CASSLVGGELFF
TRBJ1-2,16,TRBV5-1,CASSRSPGAPTYGYTF
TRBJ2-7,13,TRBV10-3,CAINPDRGSEQYF